This is a list of T cell receptor beta chains from one sample in a study of cytomegalovirus exposure and HLA in healthy donors. Clones were read by immunoSEQ multiplex PCR, and TCRdb kept only the in-frame ones, dropping some. The data show 90,000 to 140,000 clones, with 75% to 85% seen just once and 5% to 6.5% held by the top ten. Sequences were obtained from PBMCs. The receptors were gathered from a man younger than 35 in good health and CMV-seronegative. Both conserved end residues are part of each CDR3. Each record gives: clone size, V gene, J gene, D gene, CDR3 protein, CDR3 DNA. The D gene is left open where the match is weak. A clone size is listed for some rows: how often the clone was seen (once, few, many), or a class if it is expanded.

clone_size: NA
v_call: TRBV19
j_call: TRBJ1-3
d_call: NA
cdr3_aa: CASKGQGTSSGNTIYF
cdr3_nt: TGTGCCAGTAAGGGGCAGGGGACCAGCTCTGGAAACACCATATATTTT

clone_size: few
v_call: TRBV6-6
j_call: TRBJ1-4
d_call: NA
cdr3_aa: CASSFTEEGEKLFF
cdr3_nt: TGTGCCAGCAGTTTTACAGAGGAGGGTGAAAAACTGTTTTTT

clone_size: NA
v_call: TRBV5-5
j_call: TRBJ2-7
d_call: NA
cdr3_aa: CASSLTGSVSYEQYF
cdr3_nt: TGTGCCAGCAGCCTGACGGGATCTGTCTCCTACGAGCAGTACTTC

clone_size: few
v_call: TRBV6-1
j_call: TRBJ1-3
d_call: NA
cdr3_aa: CASSEPGYF
cdr3_nt: TGTGCCAGCAGTGAACCGGGATATTTT

clone_size: once
v_call: TRBV13
j_call: TRBJ2-1
d_call: NA
cdr3_aa: CASSWGHTKNEQFF
cdr3_nt: TGTGCCAGCAGCTGGGGCCATACGAAGAATGAGCAGTTCTTC

clone_size: NA
v_call: TRBV7-3
j_call: TRBJ2-5
d_call: TRBD1
cdr3_aa: CASSQAAGGSETQYF
cdr3_nt: TGTGCCAGCAGCCAAGCGGCAGGGGGTTCAGAGACCCAGTACTTC

clone_size: NA
v_call: TRBV5-1
j_call: TRBJ1-1
d_call: NA
cdr3_aa: CASSLDGPPRTEAFF
cdr3_nt: TGCGCCAGCAGCTTGGACGGTCCTCCACGGACTGAAGCTTTCTTT

clone_size: NA
v_call: TRBV10-2
j_call: TRBJ2-5
d_call: TRBD1
cdr3_aa: CASTFNRGQETQYF
cdr3_nt: TGCGCCAGCACCTTCAACAGGGGGCAAGAGACCCAGTACTTC

clone_size: NA
v_call: TRBV19
j_call: TRBJ2-3
d_call: NA
cdr3_aa: CASSIGTADTQYF
cdr3_nt: TGTGCCAGTAGTATTGGGACTGCAGATACGCAGTATTTT

clone_size: NA
v_call: TRBV7-2
j_call: TRBJ1-1
d_call: NA
cdr3_aa: CASSLAWQNTEAFF
cdr3_nt: TGTGCCAGCAGCTTAGCCTGGCAGAACACTGAAGCTTTCTTT

clone_size: NA
v_call: TRBV6-6
j_call: TRBJ2-1
d_call: NA
cdr3_aa: CASNPRRDPYNEQFF
cdr3_nt: TGTGCCAGCAACCCAAGGCGGGACCCATACAATGAGCAGTTCTTC

clone_size: NA
v_call: TRBV7-3
j_call: TRBJ2-3
d_call: TRBD2
cdr3_aa: CASSRGGSTDTQYF
cdr3_nt: TGTGCCAGCAGCCGCGGGGGGAGCACAGATACGCAGTATTTT

clone_size: NA
v_call: TRBV6-1
j_call: TRBJ2-2
d_call: NA
cdr3_aa: CASNWSGNTGELFF
cdr3_nt: TGTGCCAGCAACTGGTCAGGGAACACCGGGGAGCTGTTTTTT

clone_size: NA
v_call: TRBV7-2
j_call: TRBJ1-1
d_call: NA
cdr3_aa: CASSLGRVAEAFF
cdr3_nt: TGTGCCAGCAGCTTAGGGAGGGTGGCTGAAGCTTTCTTT

clone_size: NA
v_call: TRBV11-2
j_call: TRBJ2-1
d_call: TRBD2
cdr3_aa: CASSRGLADEQFF
cdr3_nt: TGTGCCAGCAGCCGCGGACTAGCCGATGAGCAGTTCTTC

clone_size: NA
v_call: TRBV9
j_call: TRBJ2-3
d_call: TRBD2
cdr3_aa: CASSTTLAGVGDTQYF
cdr3_nt: TGTGCCAGCAGCACCACTCTAGCGGGAGTAGGGGATACGCAGTATTTT

clone_size: NA
v_call: TRBV12-5
j_call: TRBJ2-7
d_call: TRBD2
cdr3_aa: CASGLPSSGSYYEQYF
cdr3_nt: TGTGCTAGTGGTTTGCCCTCGAGCGGGAGTTATTACGAGCAGTACTTC

clone_size: NA
v_call: TRBV7-2
j_call: TRBJ2-5
d_call: TRBD2
cdr3_aa: CASREGLAGETQYF
cdr3_nt: TGTGCCAGCCGGGAGGGACTCGCTGGGGAGACCCAGTACTTC

clone_size: NA
v_call: TRBV29-1
j_call: TRBJ1-1
d_call: NA
cdr3_aa: CSVAVQNTEAFF
cdr3_nt: TGCAGCGTTGCCGTACAGAACACTGAAGCTTTCTTT

clone_size: NA
v_call: TRBV11-2
j_call: TRBJ2-3
d_call: NA
cdr3_aa: CASSPPSGTQYF
cdr3_nt: TGTGCCAGCAGCCCCCCCAGCGGGACGCAGTATTTT

clone_size: NA
v_call: TRBV28
j_call: TRBJ2-3
d_call: NA
cdr3_aa: CASSRDYTDTQYF
cdr3_nt: TGTGCCAGCAGCCGAGACTACACAGATACGCAGTATTTT

clone_size: NA
v_call: TRBV30
j_call: TRBJ2-2
d_call: TRBD2
cdr3_aa: CAWSVLGSGIGELFF
cdr3_nt: TGTGCCTGGAGTGTCCTCGGTAGCGGGATCGGGGAGCTGTTTTTT

clone_size: NA
v_call: TRBV11-2
j_call: TRBJ2-5
d_call: TRBD2
cdr3_aa: CASSFSGLAGEETQYF
cdr3_nt: TGTGCCAGCAGCTTTTCCGGACTAGCGGGAGAAGAGACCCAGTACTTC

clone_size: NA
v_call: TRBV7-6
j_call: TRBJ1-1
d_call: NA
cdr3_aa: CASSFRPNTEAFF
cdr3_nt: TGTGCCAGCAGCTTTCGTCCGAACACTGAAGCTTTCTTT

clone_size: NA
v_call: TRBV5-4
j_call: TRBJ2-1
d_call: NA
cdr3_aa: CASSLAPGDLEQFF
cdr3_nt: TGTGCCAGCAGCTTGGCTCCGGGAGACTTGGAGCAGTTCTTC

clone_size: NA
v_call: TRBV6-5
j_call: TRBJ1-4
d_call: NA
cdr3_aa: CASSSSGLTNEKLFF
cdr3_nt: NA

clone_size: NA
v_call: TRBV4-3
j_call: TRBJ1-2
d_call: NA
cdr3_aa: CASSRPGAYGYTF
cdr3_nt: TGCGCCAGCAGCCGACCGGGTGCCTATGGCTACACCTTC

clone_size: NA
v_call: TRBV30
j_call: TRBJ2-1
d_call: TRBD2
cdr3_aa: CAWSPTRGTSGREQFF
cdr3_nt: TGTGCCTGGAGTCCTACACGCGGGACTAGCGGGAGGGAGCAGTTCTTC

clone_size: few
v_call: TRBV10-3
j_call: TRBJ1-1
d_call: TRBD1
cdr3_aa: CAVQGVGTEAFF
cdr3_nt: TGTGCCGTACAGGGGGTGGGCACTGAAGCTTTCTTT

clone_size: NA
v_call: TRBV25-1
j_call: TRBJ2-7
d_call: TRBD1
cdr3_aa: CASTAGGVNHYEQYF
cdr3_nt: TGTGCCAGCACTGCAGGGGGTGTCAACCACTACGAGCAGTACTTC

clone_size: once
v_call: TRBV30
j_call: TRBJ1-5
d_call: NA
cdr3_aa: CAWSLRGGWNQPQHF
cdr3_nt: TGTGCCTGGAGCCTTCGAGGGGGTTGGAATCAGCCCCAGCATTTT

clone_size: once
v_call: TRBV6-7
j_call: TRBJ2-7
d_call: TRBD1
cdr3_aa: CASSIGTGDEQYF
cdr3_nt: TGTGCCAGCAGTATTGGGACAGGGGACGAGCAGTACTTC